This T cell receptor beta chain originates from a study of T cell repertoires in cytomegalovirus infection. Concerning this clonotype: Its cognate antigen is unknown.

Using its own MiXCR run on the reads, TCRdb lists one record per CDR3 protein. Of about 310,000 distinct CDR3 sequences listed, 25% were seen once; the top ten hold more than 10%. Study results and limitations: Based on cumulative public TCR beta family frequency, carriers of CMV plus the relevant HLA were identified. HLA-C-restricted TCR beta clonotypes specific for CMV led the ex vivo response.

The CDR3 loop spans 16 amino acids. Looked up from germline, CDR1 is SGHAT and CDR2 is FQNNGV. V gave up 5 bases and J gave up 0 bases; unmatched junction bases: 7. The source was cultured PBMCs, collected from culture after CMV antigen stimulation. The origin of this receptor is a human donor in good health (CMV status not recorded). Some clones in this sample may be carry-over from other donors' samples. The genes are TRBV11-2 and TRBJ2-3; 8 bases map to TRBD2. DNA of the CDR3: TGTGCCAGCAGCGCGGTGGCGGGAGGTAGCACAGATACGCAGTATTTT. This sequence encodes CASSAVAGGSTDTQYF. Supplemented by reference TRBV11-2 and TRBJ2-3, the full variable domain reads EAGVAQSPRYKIIEKRQSVAFWCNPISGHATLYWYQQILGQGPKLLIQFQNNGVVDDSQLPKDRFSAERLKGVDSTLKIQPAKLEDSAVYLCASSAVAGGSTDTQYFGPGTRLTVL.